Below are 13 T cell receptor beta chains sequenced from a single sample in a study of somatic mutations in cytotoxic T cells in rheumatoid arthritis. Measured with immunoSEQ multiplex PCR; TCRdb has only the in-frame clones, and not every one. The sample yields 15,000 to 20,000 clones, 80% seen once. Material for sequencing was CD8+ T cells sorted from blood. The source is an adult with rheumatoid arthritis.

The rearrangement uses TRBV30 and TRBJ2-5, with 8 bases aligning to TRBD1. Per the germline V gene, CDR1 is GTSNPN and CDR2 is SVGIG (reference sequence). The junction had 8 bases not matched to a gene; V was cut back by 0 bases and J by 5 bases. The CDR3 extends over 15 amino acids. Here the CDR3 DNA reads TGTGCCTGGAGTGTAGGCGCTCGACAGGGGGAGACCCAGTACTTC. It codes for CAWSVGARQGETQYF.

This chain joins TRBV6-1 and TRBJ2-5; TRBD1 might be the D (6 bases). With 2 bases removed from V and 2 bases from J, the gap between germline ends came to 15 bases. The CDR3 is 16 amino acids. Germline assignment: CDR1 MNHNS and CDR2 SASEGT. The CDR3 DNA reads TGTGCCAGCAGTGAACCAGAACAGGGATTACAAGAGACCCAGTACTTC. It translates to CASSEPEQGLQETQYF.

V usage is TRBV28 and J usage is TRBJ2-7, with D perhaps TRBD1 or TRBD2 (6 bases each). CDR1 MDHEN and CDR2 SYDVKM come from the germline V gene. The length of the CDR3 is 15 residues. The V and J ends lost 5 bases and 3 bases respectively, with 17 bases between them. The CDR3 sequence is CASSPRGGGLYEQYF. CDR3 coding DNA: TGTGCCAGCAGTCCCAGGGGTGGGGGGCTCTACGAGCAGTACTTC.

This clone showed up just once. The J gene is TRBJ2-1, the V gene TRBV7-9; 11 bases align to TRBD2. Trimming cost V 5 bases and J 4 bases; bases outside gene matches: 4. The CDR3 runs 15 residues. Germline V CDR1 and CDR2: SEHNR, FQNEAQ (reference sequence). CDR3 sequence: CASSPLAGAYNEQFF. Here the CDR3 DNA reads TGTGCCAGCAGCCCACTAGCGGGAGCGTACAATGAGCAGTTCTTC. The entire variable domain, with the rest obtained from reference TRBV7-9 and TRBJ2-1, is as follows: DTGVSQNPRHKITKRGQNVTFRCDPISEHNRLYWYRQTLGQGPEFLTYFQNEAQLEKSRLLSDRFSAERPKGSFSTLEIQRTEQGDSAMYLCASSPLAGAYNEQFFGPGTRLTVL.

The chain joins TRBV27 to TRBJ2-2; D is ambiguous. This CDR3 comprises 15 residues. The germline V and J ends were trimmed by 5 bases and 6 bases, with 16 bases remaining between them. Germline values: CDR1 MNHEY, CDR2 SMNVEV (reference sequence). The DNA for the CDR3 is TGTGCCAGCAGTCAAGAGGCCGGGTGGGCCGGGGAGCTGTTTTTT. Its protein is CASSQEAGWAGELFF.

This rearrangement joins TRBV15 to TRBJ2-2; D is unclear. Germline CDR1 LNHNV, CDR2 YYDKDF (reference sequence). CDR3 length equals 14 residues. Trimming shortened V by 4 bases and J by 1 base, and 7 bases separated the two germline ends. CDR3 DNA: TGTGCCACCAGCAACATTCTGAACACCGGGGAGCTGTTTTTT. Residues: CATSNILNTGELFF.

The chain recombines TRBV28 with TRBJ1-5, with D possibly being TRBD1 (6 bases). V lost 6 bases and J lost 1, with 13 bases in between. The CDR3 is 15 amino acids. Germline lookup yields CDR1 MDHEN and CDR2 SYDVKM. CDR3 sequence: CASSRVTGSNQPQHF. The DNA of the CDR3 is TGTGCCAGCAGCCGCGTTACAGGGAGCAATCAGCCCCAGCATTTT.

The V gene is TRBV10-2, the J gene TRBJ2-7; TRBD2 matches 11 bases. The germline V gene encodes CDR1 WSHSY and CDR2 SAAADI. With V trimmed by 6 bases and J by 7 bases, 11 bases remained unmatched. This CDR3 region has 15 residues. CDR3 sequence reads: CASSPQLAGVGEQYF. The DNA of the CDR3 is TGCGCCAGCAGCCCCCAACTAGCGGGAGTGGGGGAGCAGTACTTC.

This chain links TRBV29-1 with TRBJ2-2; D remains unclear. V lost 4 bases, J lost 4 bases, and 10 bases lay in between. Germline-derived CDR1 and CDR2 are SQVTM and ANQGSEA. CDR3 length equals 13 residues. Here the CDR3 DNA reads TGCAGCGTTGTTTCCGCCCTCACCGGGGAGCTGTTTTTT. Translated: CSVVSALTGELFF.

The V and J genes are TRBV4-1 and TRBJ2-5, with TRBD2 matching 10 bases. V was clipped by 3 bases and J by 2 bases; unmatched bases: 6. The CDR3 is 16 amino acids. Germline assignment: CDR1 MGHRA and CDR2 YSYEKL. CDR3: CASSHPGTSDQETQYF. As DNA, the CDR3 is TGCGCCAGCAGCCACCCCGGGACTAGCGATCAAGAGACCCAGTACTTC.

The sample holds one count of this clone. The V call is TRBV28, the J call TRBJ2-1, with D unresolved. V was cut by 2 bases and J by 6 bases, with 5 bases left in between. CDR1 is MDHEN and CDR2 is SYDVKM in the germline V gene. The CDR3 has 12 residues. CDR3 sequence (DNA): TGTGCCAGCAGTTTAACGAGCAATGAGCAGTTCTTC. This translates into CASSLTSNEQFF.

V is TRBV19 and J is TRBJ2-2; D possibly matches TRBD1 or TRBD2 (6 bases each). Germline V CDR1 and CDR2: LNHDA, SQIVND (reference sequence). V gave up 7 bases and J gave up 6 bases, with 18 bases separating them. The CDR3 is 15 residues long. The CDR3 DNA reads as TGTGCCAGTATGTACAGGGTGGGACTGTCCGGGGAGCTGTTTTTT. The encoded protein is CASMYRVGLSGELFF.

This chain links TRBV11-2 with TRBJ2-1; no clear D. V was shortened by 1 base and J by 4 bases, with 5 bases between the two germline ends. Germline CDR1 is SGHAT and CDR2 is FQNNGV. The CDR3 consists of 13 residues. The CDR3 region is CASSLGEYNEQFF. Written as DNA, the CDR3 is TGTGCCAGCAGCTTAGGAGAGTACAATGAGCAGTTCTTC.